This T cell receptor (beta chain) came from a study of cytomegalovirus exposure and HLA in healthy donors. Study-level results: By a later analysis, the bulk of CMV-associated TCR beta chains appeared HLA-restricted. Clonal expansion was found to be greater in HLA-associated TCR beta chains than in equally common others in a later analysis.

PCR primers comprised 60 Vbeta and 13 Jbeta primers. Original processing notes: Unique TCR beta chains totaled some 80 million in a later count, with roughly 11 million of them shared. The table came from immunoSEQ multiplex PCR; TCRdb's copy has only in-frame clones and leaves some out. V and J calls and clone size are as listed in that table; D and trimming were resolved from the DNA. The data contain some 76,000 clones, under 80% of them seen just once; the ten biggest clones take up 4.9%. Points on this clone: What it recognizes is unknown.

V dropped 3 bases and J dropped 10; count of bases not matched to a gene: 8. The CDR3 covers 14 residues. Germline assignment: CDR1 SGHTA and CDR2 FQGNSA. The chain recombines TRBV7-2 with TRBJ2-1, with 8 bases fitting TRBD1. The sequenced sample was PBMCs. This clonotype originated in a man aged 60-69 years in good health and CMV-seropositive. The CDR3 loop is CASSFTGWTGEQFF. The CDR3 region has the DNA TGTGCCAGCAGCTTTACGGGCTGGACAGGGGAGCAGTTCTTC.